The 10 T cell receptor beta chains below were found in one sample sequenced in a study of cytotoxic CD8 clonotypes in ibrutinib-treated CLL. Data came from immunoSEQ multiplex PCR; TCRdb stores just in-frame clones and leaves some out. This sample yields around 200,000 clones, of which 75% to 85% are seen a single time; approximately 10% belongs to the top ten. The specimen comprised PBMCs, sampled after 12 months of ibrutinib treatment. These receptors all come from a human donor with chronic lymphocytic leukemia.

The V and J genes are TRBV5-1 and TRBJ1-1, with TRBD1 identical over 8 bases. Germline lookup yields CDR1 SGHRS and CDR2 YFSETQ. With V trimmed by 3 bases and J by 0 bases, 10 bases remained unmatched. This CDR3 region has 17 residues. CDR3 in amino acids: CASSWEGQGGVNTEAFF. The CDR3 nucleotides read TGCGCCAGCAGCTGGGAAGGACAGGGTGGGGTGAACACTGAAGCTTTCTTT.

The chain uses TRBV7-9 and TRBJ2-7; D gene unclear. The germline CDR1 and CDR2 sequences are SEHNR and FQNEAQ (reference sequence). This CDR3 is built from 13 residues. Trimming left V 3 bases short and J 5 bases short, with 11 bases between. The CDR3 DNA reads TGTGCCAGCAGCTTGGGTCAACAGAACGAGCAGTACTTC. Translated: CASSLGQQNEQYF.

The chain couples TRBV4-1 to TRBJ1-5; 8 positions agree with TRBD1. The junction had 5 bases not matched to a gene; V was cut back by 0 bases and J by 4 bases. The CDR3 spans 16 residues. CDR1 and CDR2 from the germline V gene are MGHRA and YSYEKL. The chain's CDR3 is CASSQEGQGANQPQHF. Written as DNA, the CDR3 is TGCGCCAGCAGCCAAGAGGGCCAGGGGGCGAATCAGCCCCAGCATTTT.

This clone was detected a few times. V is TRBV11-2 and J is TRBJ2-1; tentative D call: TRBD1 (6 bases). Germline V lookup: CDR1 SGHAT, CDR2 FQNNGV. Between the trimmed V and J ends, which lost 5 bases and 15 bases, there was a span of 17 bases. The CDR3 runs 12 residues. In nucleotides, the CDR3 is TGTGCCAGCAGCCCTGGGAACAGGGCGCCGTTCTTC. This codes for CASSPGNRAPFF. Full variable domain (remainder filled in from reference TRBV11-2 and TRBJ2-1): EAGVAQSPRYKIIEKRQSVAFWCNPISGHATLYWYQQILGQGPKLLIQFQNNGVVDDSQLPKDRFSAERLKGVDSTLKIQPAKLEDSAVYLCASSPGNRAPFFGPGTRLTVL.

This clone turned up a few times. Other DNA sequences within the sample encode an identical CDR3. This rearrangement joins TRBV18 to TRBJ2-3; no firm D call. Trimming removed 2 bases at V and 3 bases at J, with 3 bases between. Germline V gene data show CDR1 as KGHSH and CDR2 as LQKENI. CDR3 length equals 12 residues. The CDR3 sequence is CASSPGTDTQYF. CDR3 nucleotide sequence: TGTGCCAGCTCACCAGGGACAGATACGCAGTATTTT.

V is TRBV14 and J is TRBJ2-5; a weak D match, TRBD2 (6 bases). Germline V gene sequence: CDR1 SGHDN, CDR2 FVKESK. CDR3 length: 17 residues. The ends were cut back, 2 bases at V and 4 bases at J, with 20 bases in the middle. The CDR3 nucleotides are TGTGCCAGCAGCCAATTCTTTTCAGCGGGCCTAGGAGAGACCCAGTACTTC. Translation gives CASSQFFSAGLGETQYF.

The chain employs TRBV6-5 and TRBJ2-7; no firm D call. This CDR3 spans 11 amino acids. Germline V gene sequence: CDR1 MNHEY, CDR2 SVGAGI. V shed 8 bases and J shed 2 bases, with 7 bases lying between them. The CDR3 loop is CASFTAYEQYF. The CDR3 DNA reads as TGTGCCAGCTTTACAGCCTACGAGCAGTACTTC.

The CDR3 loop reads CASSRDFYKETQYF. CDR3 in DNA: TGTGCCAGCAGCCGGGACTTTTACAAAGAGACCCAGTACTTC. V is TRBV7-8 and J is TRBJ2-5, with D possibly matching TRBD2 (6 bases). Germline loops: CDR1 SGHVS, CDR2 FQNEAQ. Trimming pared 5 bases from V and 3 bases from J, leaving 13 bases between. This CDR3 comprises 14 residues.

This rearrangement joins TRBV5-1 to TRBJ2-7; D perhaps matches TRBD2 (7 bases). The germline V gene has CDR1 SGHRS and CDR2 YFSETQ. This CDR3 spans 13 amino acids. V lost 4 bases, J lost 3 bases, and 11 bases lay in between. Here the CDR3 reads CASSRGALYEQYF. DNA of the CDR3: TGCGCCAGCAGCCGGGGGGCACTCTACGAGCAGTACTTC.

The chain employs TRBV21-1 and TRBJ2-5; no check of the table's D call, TRBD1, against the DNA was made. TRBV21-1 is tagged as a pseudogene. CDR3 length: 16 amino acids. The DNA of the CDR3 is TGTGCCAGCGCCGAATGGGCCGCGGACAGCCAAGAGACCCAGTACTTC. This encodes CASAEWAADSQETQYF.